This T cell receptor (beta chain) appears in the sequencing data of a study of blood T cell repertoires in COVID-19. The CDR3 covers 14 residues. Germline values: CDR1 MNHEY, CDR2 SVGAGI. J was trimmed by 3 bases and V by 11 bases; bases with no gene match: 7. Original data processing: Reference gene primer amplification in the assay estimated nucleated cell counts. Clones were read by immunoSEQ multiplex PCR, and TCRdb kept only the in-frame ones, dropping some. D and trimming come from the DNA, and the V and J calls and clone size come from that table. This table has tens of thousands of clones, approximately 88% appearing once.

The source is a man in his 70s with COVID-19, enrolled during active disease. The chain has TRBV6-5 and TRBJ2-5; 12 nucleotides match TRBD1. What was sequenced was peripheral blood. CDR3 sequence (DNA): TGTGCCGCCCGGGACAGGGGGCGGAAAGAGACCCAGTACTTC. Its protein is CAARDRGRKETQYF.